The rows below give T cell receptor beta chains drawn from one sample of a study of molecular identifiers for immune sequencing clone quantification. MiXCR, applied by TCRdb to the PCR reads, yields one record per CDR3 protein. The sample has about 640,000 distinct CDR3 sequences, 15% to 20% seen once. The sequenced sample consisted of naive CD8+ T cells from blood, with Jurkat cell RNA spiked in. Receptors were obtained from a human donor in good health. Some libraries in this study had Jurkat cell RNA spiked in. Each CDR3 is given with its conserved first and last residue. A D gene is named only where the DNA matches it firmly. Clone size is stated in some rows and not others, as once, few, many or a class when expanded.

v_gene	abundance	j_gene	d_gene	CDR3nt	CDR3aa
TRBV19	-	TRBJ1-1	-	TGTGCCAGTACCGAAGAGATTGGACTGACCAACCTGGAAGCTTTCTTT	CASTEEIGLTNLEAFF
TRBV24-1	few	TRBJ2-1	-	TGTGCCACCAGTGCGCAGGAAAGCCACAATGAGCAGTTCTTC	CATSAQESHNEQFF
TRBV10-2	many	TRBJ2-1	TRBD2	TGCGCCAGCTCCATCACGACTAGCGGGAGCCGTGGTGAGCAGTTCTTC	CASSITTSGSRGEQFF
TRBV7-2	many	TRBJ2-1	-	TGTGCCAGCAGCTTAGACGGGACACTGTTCTACAATGAGCAGTTCTTC	CASSLDGTLFYNEQFF
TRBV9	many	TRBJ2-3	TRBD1	TGTGCCAGCAGCGTAGAGGGGACAGGGATCCGCACAGATACGCAGTATTTT	CASSVEGTGIRTDTQYF
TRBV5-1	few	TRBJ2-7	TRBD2	TGCGCCAGCAGCTCCAGGACTAGCAGGGGCTGCGAGCAGTACTTC	CASSSRTSRGCEQYF
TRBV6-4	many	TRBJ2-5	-	TGTGCCAGCAGTGATCAGGGGCAAGTGGCGGAGACCCAGTACTTC	CASSDQGQVAETQYF
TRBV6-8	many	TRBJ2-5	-	TGTGCCAGCAGTTACGGGAAGGGCCGGAAGGAGACCCAGTACTTC	CASSYGKGRKETQYF
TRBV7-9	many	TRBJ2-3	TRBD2	TGTGCCAGCAGCTTAGAAGCGGGAGGGCCCCCCACAGATACGCAGTATTTT	CASSLEAGGPPTDTQYF
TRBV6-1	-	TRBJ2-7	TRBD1	TGTGCCAGCAGCTCGGGACAGGGGGTACAGGCCTACGAGCAGTACTTC	CASSSGQGVQAYEQYF
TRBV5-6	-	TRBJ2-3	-	TGTGCCAGCAGCTTGAGGTGGGGGACCCTCGGGACAGATACGCAGTATTTT	CASSLRWGTLGTDTQYF
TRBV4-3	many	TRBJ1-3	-	TGCGCCAGCAGCCAAGAAGGAGGATCTGGAAACACCATATATTTT	CASSQEGGSGNTIYF
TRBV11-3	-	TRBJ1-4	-	TGTGCCAGCAGCTTAGTGGCCAGGGGTCCTCCGGAAGACCTCTGCCAGTGGGTGTTTTTT	CASSLVARGPPEDLCQWVFF
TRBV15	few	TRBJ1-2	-	TGTGCCACCAGCAGAGATGGTGGGGTTTCGGTACCAAGCTATGGCTACACCTTC	CATSRDGGVSVPSYGYTF
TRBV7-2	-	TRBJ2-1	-	TGTGCCAGCAGCCGGGGGACTGAGTACAATGAGCAGTCCTTC	CASSRGTEYNEQSF
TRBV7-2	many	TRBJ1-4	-	TGTGCCAGCAGCTTTGATGCCGAAAAACTGTTTTTT	CASSFDAEKLFF
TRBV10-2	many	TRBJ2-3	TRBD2	TGCGCCAGCAGTGTCCTCGGACTAGCGGGAGCCGCAGATACGCAGTATTTT	CASSVLGLAGAADTQYF
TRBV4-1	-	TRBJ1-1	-	TGCGCCAGCAGCCAGCGGTGGGGTCTGAACACTGAAGCTTTCTTT	CASSQRWGLNTEAFF
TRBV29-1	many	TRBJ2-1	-	TGCAGCGAAAGCGGGCCGAGCTCCTACAATGAGCAGTTCTTC	CSESGPSSYNEQFF
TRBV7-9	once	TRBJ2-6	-	TGTGCCAGCGCCGACCAATATACTGGGGCCAACGTCCTGACTTTC	CASADQYTGANVLTF
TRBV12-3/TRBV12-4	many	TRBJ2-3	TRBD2	TGTGCCAGCAGTCACGGGACTAGCAGATCCACAGATACGCAGTATTTT	CASSHGTSRSTDTQYF
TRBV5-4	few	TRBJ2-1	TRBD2	TGTGCCAGCAGCTTGGAGCCTGGGCTACTAGCGGGGGCGAACAATGAGCAGTTCTTC	CASSLEPGLLAGANNEQFF
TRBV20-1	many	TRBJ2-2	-	TGCAGTGCTAGAGCGGCCTGGTCGAACACCGGGGAGCTGTTTTTT	CSARAAWSNTGELFF
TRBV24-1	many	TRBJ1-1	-	TGTGCCACCAGTGAACGTGGACAGAGAGCTTTCTTT	CATSERGQRAFF
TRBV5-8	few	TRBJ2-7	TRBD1	TGTGCCAGCAGCCCCCGGGACAGGGGGCAGTTTCACGAGCAGTACTTC	CASSPRDRGQFHEQYF
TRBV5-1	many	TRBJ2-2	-	TGCGCCAGCAGCCCCACCCTCGACAGAACCGGGGAGCTGTTTTTT	CASSPTLDRTGELFF
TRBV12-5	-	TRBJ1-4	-	TGTGCTAGTGGTTTCCTTCCAGGGGTGGATGAAAAACTGTTTTTT	CASGFLPGVDEKLFF
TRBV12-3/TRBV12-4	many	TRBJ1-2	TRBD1	TGTGCCAGCAGTCCCCCGGGACAGCCATCCTACACCTTC	CASSPPGQPSYTF
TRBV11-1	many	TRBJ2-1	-	TGTGCCAGCAGCGCACCCGCCCTTGGGGAGTTCTTC	CASSAPALGEFF
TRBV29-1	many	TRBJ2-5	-	TGCAGCGTCATTTTTCTCCGCCTCCAAGAGACCCAGTACTTC	CSVIFLRLQETQYF
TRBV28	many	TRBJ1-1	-	TGTGCCAGCAGTTTATACGGGGACACTGAAGCTTTCTTT	CASSLYGDTEAFF